This TCR beta chain was sequenced for a study of neoadjuvant anti-PD-1 for oral cavity cancer. Study in general: Patients without progression got a fourth dose around day 43.

TCRdb keeps only in-frame clones here, not all; method: immunoSEQ multiplex PCR. The data contain several thousand clones, approximately 70% of them singletons. This clone counts as medium-sized. Its antigen is as yet unknown. Sample time point: after neoadjuvant nivolumab, at surgical resection. Cohort: HPV-negative, locally advanced oral cavity squamous cell carcinoma patients. Germline trimming cut 0 bases from V and 6 bases from J; bases unmatched to any gene: 5. The CDR3 consists of 16 residues. CDR1 is LGHNA, CDR2 YNFKEQ, per germline. Study-wide points: TCR analyses covered only a few patients per response group.

Sequenced material: PBMCs, taken after nivolumab (anti-PD-1) treatment. The TCR was taken from a person aged 40 to 85 with oral cavity squamous cell carcinoma. The J gene is TRBJ1-4, the V gene TRBV4-2; 9 bases line up with TRBD1. CDR3 DNA: TGTGCCAGCAGCCAAGAGGAGGGACAGGGACATGAAAAACTGTTTTTT. It codes for CASSQEEGQGHEKLFF.